A selection of T cell receptor beta chains follows, all from one sample in a study of blood T cells in healthy people across ages. MiXCR, run by TCRdb on the 5' RACE reads, gives a single entry per CDR3 protein. The table lists 650,000 to 700,000 distinct CDR3 sequences, over 40% of them singletons. The source material was blood. All receptors come from a woman of 80 years or more in good health. Both conserved end residues are part of each CDR3. D genes are given only for firm matches. Clone sizes are given selectively: once, few, many, or a class where the clone is expanded.

TRBV7-6	TRBJ2-2	few	.	TGTGCCAGCAGCCCCCGCGCGAACACCGGGGAGCTGTTTTTT	CASSPRANTGELFF
TRBV2	TRBJ1-4	.	.	TGTGCCACCCTCCTCAGGGAGACTAATGAAAAACTGTTTTTT	CATLLRETNEKLFF
TRBV2	TRBJ1-6	few	.	TGTGCCAGCAGTGAAGCGCCGAACATTTCACCCCTCCACTTT	CASSEAPNISPLHF
TRBV28	TRBJ2-1	.	TRBD2	TGTGCCAGCAGTTTTACTAGCGGGCGGAATGAGCAGTTCTTC	CASSFTSGRNEQFF
TRBV30	TRBJ1-2	.	.	TGTGCCTGGAGCCCCTTAGGGCCCTATGGCTACACCTTC	CAWSPLGPYGYTF
TRBV6-2/TRBV6-3	TRBJ2-3	.	TRBD2	TGTGCCAGCAGGAGAGGGACTAGCGGGAGAGGCACAGATACGCAGTATTTT	CASRRGTSGRGTDTQYF
TRBV20-1	TRBJ2-1	.	.	TGCAGTGCTCGCCGGGGGCGGGGGTACAATGAGCAGTTCTTC	CSARRGRGYNEQFF
TRBV7-9	TRBJ1-4	.	.	TGTGCCAGCAGCTTATCCCCGAAACTGTTTTTT	CASSLSPKLFF
TRBV7-9	TRBJ2-1	many	TRBD1	TGTGCCAGCAGCGAGGGACAGTTCTCCTACAATGAGCAGTTCTTC	CASSEGQFSYNEQFF
TRBV24-1	TRBJ2-1	few	TRBD1	TGTGCCACCAGTGGGGGACAGGGGATTGCCTACAATGAGCAGTTCTTC	CATSGGQGIAYNEQFF
TRBV7-3	TRBJ2-3	.	.	TGTGCCAGCAGCTACGGAGGAGGCCTTGAAGATACGCAGTATTTT	CASSYGGGLEDTQYF
TRBV11-2	TRBJ1-2	.	.	TGTGCCAGCAGCGTAGAATCCAGGGACTATGGCTACACCTTC	CASSVESRDYGYTF
TRBV12-3/TRBV12-4	TRBJ2-3	.	.	TGTGCCAGCACCGAACTCGCCCCGACAGATACGCAGTATTTT	CASTELAPTDTQYF
TRBV28	TRBJ1-1	.	.	TGTGCCAGCAGTTTATCAGGAAAAGGGACTGAAGCTTTCTTT	CASSLSGKGTEAFF
TRBV27	TRBJ2-1	many	.	TGTGCCAGCAGTTTAGGACACCCCCTTTCCTACAATGAGCAGTTCTTC	CASSLGHPLSYNEQFF
TRBV12-3/TRBV12-4	TRBJ2-5	many	.	TGTGCCAGCAGTTCCCGGGGTAGATGGGAGACCCAGTACTTC	CASSSRGRWETQYF
TRBV12-3/TRBV12-4	TRBJ2-1	.	TRBD2	TGTGCCAGCAGCACTAGCGGGGGTCTCTTCAGCTCCTACAATGAGCAGTTCTTC	CASSTSGGLFSSYNEQFF
TRBV21-1	TRBJ2-1	.	.	TGTGCCAGCAGCACTAGAAGGGGGGTCGGGCAGTTCTTC	CASSTRRGVGQFF
TRBV28	TRBJ2-2	.	TRBD1	TGTGCCATCGGGGACAGGGGTATCGGGGAGCTGTTTTTT	CAIGDRGIGELFF
TRBV5-1	TRBJ2-3	.	TRBD2	TGCGCCAGCAGCCCTAATGGGGGGGGCACAGATACGCAGTATTTT	CASSPNGGGTDTQYF
TRBV9	TRBJ1-2	many	.	TGTGCCAGCAGCGTAGTCTCAGGGCCAACCTATGGCTACACCTTC	CASSVVSGPTYGYTF
TRBV18	TRBJ1-1	many	.	TGTGCCAGCTCACCATTCCTCAGTGGGGGACTTACTGAAGCTTTCTTT	CASSPFLSGGLTEAFF
TRBV2	TRBJ1-5	many	TRBD1	TGTGCCAGCAGGGGACAGGTGTGGGGCAATCAGCCCCAGCATTTT	CASRGQVWGNQPQHF
TRBV5-5	TRBJ2-7	.	.	TGTGCCAGCAGCCGAATAGCGGACTCCTACAATGAGCAGTACTTC	CASSRIADSYNEQYF
TRBV15	TRBJ1-1	.	.	TGTGCCACCGCAAAATCTCAAGACAGCGTAGCTTTCTTT	CATAKSQDSVAFF
TRBV29-1	TRBJ1-2	.	.	TGCAGCGCACCGCTCCCCCTCGACTATGGCTACACCTTC	CSAPLPLDYGYTF
TRBV18	TRBJ1-5	.	.	TGTGCCAGCTCACCATCAACGGGGTTCAATCAGCCCCAGCATTTT	CASSPSTGFNQPQHF
TRBV7-2	TRBJ1-2	.	.	TGTGCCAGCAGCCTCAGCTTTGGACGTGGCTACACCTTC	CASSLSFGRGYTF
TRBV4-1	TRBJ2-7	.	TRBD2	TGCGCCAGCAGTCTGGGACTAGCGGGGACGCTCGACTACGAGCAGTACTTC	CASSLGLAGTLDYEQYF
TRBV28	TRBJ2-5	.	.	TGTGCCGGCAGTCCCCCGGTTCAAGAGACCCAGTACTTC	CAGSPPVQETQYF
TRBV12-3/TRBV12-4	TRBJ1-5	many	.	TGTGCCAGCAGTTTGGGACGGAGAAATCAGCCCCAGCATTTT	CASSLGRRNQPQHF
TRBV5-1	TRBJ1-5	.	.	TGCGCCAGCAGCTTACGGCCGTTGGGCAATAGCAATCAGCCCCAGCATTTT	CASSLRPLGNSNQPQHF
TRBV9	TRBJ2-1	.	TRBD2	TGTGCCAGCACCAAGACCCCCCACGGGACTAGCAACAATGAGCAGTTCTTC	CASTKTPHGTSNNEQFF
TRBV3-1	TRBJ2-3	few	.	TGTGCCAGCAGCCAAAACAGGGCGCAGTATTTT	CASSQNRAQYF
TRBV5-1	TRBJ2-7	.	.	TGCGCCAGCAGCTTGGGAAGCCACGAGCAGTACTTC	CASSLGSHEQYF
TRBV27	TRBJ2-1	many	.	TGTGCCAGCAGATCAATACTTTACAATGAGCAGTTCTTC	CASRSILYNEQFF
TRBV15	TRBJ2-3	once	.	TGTGCCACCAGTTTAACACAGGTTGTCACGGATACGCAGTATTTT	CATSLTQVVTDTQYF
TRBV15	TRBJ2-1	few	.	TGTGCCACCAGCAGAGTTATGCGCAATGAGCAGTTCTTC	CATSRVMRNEQFF
TRBV6-1	TRBJ1-2	many	TRBD1	TGTGCCAGCAGTCCCCAAGGGGGACAGAACTATGGCTACACCTTC	CASSPQGGQNYGYTF
TRBV7-2	TRBJ1-3	.	TRBD1	TGTGCCAGCAGTGCAGGGGGCTTTTCTGGAAACACCATATATTTT	CASSAGGFSGNTIYF
TRBV10-3	TRBJ2-3	many	.	TGTGCCATCAGTGAGGGGTATACGCAGTATTTT	CAISEGYTQYF
TRBV12-3/TRBV12-4	TRBJ2-3	few	TRBD1	TGTGCCAGCAGTTTTTTTCGGACAGGGGCCTCAGATACGCAGTATTTT	CASSFFRTGASDTQYF
TRBV9	TRBJ2-7	once	TRBD2	TGTGCCAGCAGCCCCCAATCCGGGACTAGTGGTTACGAGCAGTACTTC	CASSPQSGTSGYEQYF
TRBV18	TRBJ2-1	.	.	TGTGCCAGCTCACCGAGGACAGTGGCTACTCGAGATGAGCAGTTCTTC	CASSPRTVATRDEQFF
TRBV15	TRBJ1-4	.	.	TGTGCCACCGCGAAAAAGGGCCATGAAAAACTGTTTTTT	CATAKKGHEKLFF
TRBV7-8	TRBJ1-5	once	.	TGTGCCAGCAGCTTAGATAGGCCGAGGGCGCAGCCCCAGCATTTT	CASSLDRPRAQPQHF
TRBV28	TRBJ2-2	.	.	TGTGCCAGCAGTTTATCGCAGCCCGTAACCGGGGAGCTGTTTTTT	CASSLSQPVTGELFF
TRBV4-1	TRBJ1-2	.	.	TGCGCCAGCAGCCTCCCCCAGGGTAGCTATGGCTACACCTTC	CASSLPQGSYGYTF
TRBV6-6	TRBJ2-5	many	TRBD1	TGTGCCAGCAAGGACAGGGGTAAGGGAGAGACCCAGTACTTC	CASKDRGKGETQYF
TRBV7-2	TRBJ2-7	few	.	TGTGCCAGCGGCTTGTCGGGACTCGGCTCCTACGAGCAGTACTTC	CASGLSGLGSYEQYF
TRBV4-3	TRBJ2-1	.	TRBD2	TGCGCCAGCAGCCAAGATACTAGCGGGGTAGACAATGAGCAGTTCTTC	CASSQDTSGVDNEQFF
TRBV25-1	TRBJ2-5	.	.	TGTGCCAGCAGTGAACAGACTGGTCCCCAAGAGACCCGGTACTTC	CASSEQTGPQETRYF
TRBV3-1	TRBJ1-1	few	TRBD1	TGTGCCAGCAGCCAAGCCGGGACAGCCACTGAAGCTTTCTTT	CASSQAGTATEAFF
TRBV27	TRBJ2-1	.	TRBD2	TGTGCCAGCAGTTGGGGACTAGCGGGGCAGCACAATAAGCAGTTCTTC	CASSWGLAGQHNKQFF
TRBV27	TRBJ2-3	many	.	TGTGCCAGCAGACTAGCCGTTAGCACAGATACGCAGTATTTT	CASRLAVSTDTQYF
TRBV4-3	TRBJ2-3	.	.	TGCGCCAGCAGCCCCCTCCTATCCTGGCCCCCAGATACGCAGTATTTT	CASSPLLSWPPDTQYF
TRBV24-1	TRBJ2-1	.	.	TGTGCCACCAGAGGGGCCTGGGGACAAGGTGAGCAGTTCTTC	CATRGAWGQGEQFF